These 14 T cell receptor beta chains originate from one sample sequenced in a study of regulatory T cells in long-lasting Graves disease. Building the TCR beta libraries relied on iRepertoire HTBI primers, and CDR3 regions underwent Arm-PCR. TCRdb fed the multiplex PCR reads into MiXCR, producing one record per CDR3 protein. The sample lists hundreds of thousands of distinct CDR3 sequences, roughly 16% seen once, with 15% to 20% in the top ten. The time point: newly diagnosed GD, antithyroid drugs for less than 3 months. RNA isolated from PBMCs was used to make the TCR library. This same sample was also part of a study on T cells in Graves' hyperthyroidism and ophthalmopathy.

Here the sequenced sample was peripheral blood mononuclear cells (PBMCs), taken at new diagnosis, from a patient treated with antithyroid drugs. These receptors came from a woman aged 25 to 39 with Graves disease.

This clonotype was detected many times. The rearrangement links TRBV5-1 to TRBJ2-7; the D gene is possibly TRBD1 (5 bases). Trimming removed 7 bases at V and 4 bases at J, with 15 bases between. This CDR3 is built from 13 residues. Germline V gene data show CDR1 as SGHRS and CDR2 as YFSETQ. This chain's CDR3 is CASGADNGYEQYF. CDR3 DNA: TGCGCCAGCGGGGCGGACAACGGATACGAGCAGTACTTC.

This clonotype was recorded a few times. J is TRBJ1-5 and V is TRBV9; a weak D match, TRBD1 (6 bases). The V gene's germline CDR1 is SGDLS and CDR2 YYNGEE. The CDR3 sequence is 19 residues long. Trimming removed 0 bases at V and 2 bases at J, with 21 bases between. The CDR3: CASSVAVDRYREGNQPQHF. In DNA form, the CDR3 reads TGTGCCAGCAGCGTAGCTGTTGATAGGTACAGGGAGGGCAATCAGCCCCAGCATTTT.

The chain couples TRBV2 to TRBJ2-2, with TRBD2 identical over 7 bases. V was pared by 8 bases and J by 6 bases, with 9 bases of the junction left unmatched. Germline CDR1 reads SNHLY; CDR2 reads FYNNEI. The CDR3 is 14 residues long. In DNA, the CDR3 is TGTGCCAGCGGGGGGGAGCGTATCCCCGGGGAGCTGTTTTTT. It translates to CASGGERIPGELFF.

The CDR3, as DNA: TGCAGCGTTGACCCGGGCACCGGGGAGCTGTTTTTT. This codes for CSVDPGTGELFF. The chain links TRBV29-1 to TRBJ2-2; D gene unclear. The V gene's germline CDR1 is SQVTM and CDR2 ANQGSEA. The CDR3 runs to 12 residues. V gave up 3 bases and J gave up 4 bases, with 6 bases separating them.

The table lists this clonotype with many counts. This chain connects TRBV7-2 to TRBJ1-2, with D hard to call. The V and J ends lost 4 bases and 1 base respectively, with 10 bases between them. In germline, CDR1 is SGHTA, CDR2 FQGNSA. This CDR3 spans 14 amino acids. CDR3: CASSSTRGNYGYTF. CDR3 bases: TGTGCCAGCAGCTCGACGCGGGGTAACTATGGCTACACCTTC. Together with reference TRBV7-2 and TRBJ1-2, the CDR3 gives the full variable domain: GAGVSQSPSNKVTEKGKDVELRCDPISGHTALYWYRQSLGQGLEFLIYFQGNSAPDKSGLPSDRFSAERTGGSVSTLTIQRTQQEDSAVYLCASSSTRGNYGYTFGSGTRLTVV.

This clonotype has ten or more counts. The CDR3 DNA reads as TGTGCCAGCAGCTTAGGGCCGGGACAGGGCTTGAACACTGAAGCTTTCTTT. It encodes CASSLGPGQGLNTEAFF. The chain links TRBV7-8 to TRBJ1-1, with 9 bases lining up with TRBD1. This CDR3 comprises 17 residues. Losses at the gene ends were 1 base for V and 0 bases for J; bases not matched to a gene: 6. CDR1 is SGHVS, CDR2 FQNEAQ, per germline.

The V call is TRBV27, the J call TRBJ2-7; tentatively, D is TRBD1 (6 bases). CDR3 length equals 14 residues. Trimming shortened V by 6 bases and J by 1 base, and 13 bases separated the two germline ends. CDR1 is MNHEY and CDR2 is SMNVEV in the germline V gene (reference sequence). DNA of the CDR3: TGTGCCAGCAGGATAGGGGGTAGGTCCTACGAGCAGTACTTC. Its protein product is CASRIGGRSYEQYF.

This clonotype was counted many times. The gene calls are TRBV2 and TRBJ2-3; the match to TRBD2 covers 10 bases. V dropped 10 bases and J dropped 3; count of bases not matched to a gene: 16. Germline CDR1 SNHLY, CDR2 FYNNEI. This CDR3 spans 17 amino acids. CDR3: CANSRGVLAGGTDTQYF. CDR3 DNA sequence: TGTGCCAATTCAAGGGGGGTTTTAGCGGGAGGTACAGATACGCAGTATTTT.

The chain recombines TRBV24-1 with TRBJ1-2; unclear D gene. This CDR3 is built from 15 residues. V was pared by 4 bases and J by 0 bases, with 11 bases between. From germline, CDR1 is KGHDR and CDR2 SFDVKD. The CDR3 spells CATSDVTAPNYGYTF. Written as DNA, the CDR3 is TGTGCCACCAGTGACGTTACAGCACCTAACTATGGCTACACCTTC.

J is TRBJ2-5 and V is TRBV7-9; TRBD1 agrees at 8 bases. Per germline, CDR1 SEHNR and CDR2 FQNEAQ (reference sequence). Losses at the gene ends were 5 bases for V and 4 bases for J; bases not matched to a gene: 6. The CDR3 contains 14 residues. DNA of the CDR3: TGTGCCAGCAGCGCCGAGACAGGGGCAGAGACCCAGTACTTC. Translated, it gives CASSAETGAETQYF.

The chain couples TRBV4-1 to TRBJ2-3; TRBD2 matches at 12 bases. Germline V gene data show CDR1 as MGHRA and CDR2 as YSYEKL. This CDR3 comprises 16 residues. The V and J ends lost 4 bases and 3 bases, in that order; junction bases with no gene match: 5. For the CDR3, the DNA is TGCGCCAGCAGCCCGGGACTAGCGGGTTTAACAGATACGCAGTATTTT. It is translated as CASSPGLAGLTDTQYF.

This clonotype was found a few times. This chain joins TRBV18 and TRBJ2-1; 12 bases line up with TRBD2. V shed 9 bases and J 0 bases; nucleotides not matched to a gene: 12. Germline CDR1 KGHSH, CDR2 LQKENI. CDR3 length equals 18 residues. The CDR3 loop reads CASMTSGRGRGSYNEQFF. The CDR3 DNA is TGTGCCAGTATGACTAGCGGGAGAGGTCGCGGCTCCTACAATGAGCAGTTCTTC.

This clonotype was picked up many times. The gene calls are TRBV13 and TRBJ2-7, with TRBD1 matching over 10 bases. The CDR3 has 14 residues. Germline CDR1 reads PRHDT; CDR2 reads FYEKMQ (reference sequence). The V segment lost 5 bases and the J segment 3 bases; nucleotides outside the gene matches: 4. CDR3 sequence (DNA): TGTGCCAGCAGCATCCGGGACAGGGGCTACGAGCAGTACTTC. Protein sequence: CASSIRDRGYEQYF.

This clonotype has only one observation. The rearrangement links TRBV6-9 to TRBJ2-1; D remains unclear. Trimming left V 3 bases short and J 5 bases short, with 17 bases between. Germline lookup yields CDR1 MNHGY and CDR2 SVAAGI. There are 16 residues in the CDR3. CDR3 protein: CASSYLGIGADNEQFF. The DNA of the CDR3 is TGTGCCAGCAGTTACTTGGGGATAGGCGCGGACAATGAGCAGTTCTTC.